The 3 T cell receptor beta chains below come from one sample, sequenced in a study of blood T cell repertoires in COVID-19. Measured with immunoSEQ multiplex PCR; TCRdb has only the in-frame clones, and not every one. The sample carries 380,000 or so clones, approximately 85% recorded once. Sequencing used PBMCs or T cells enriched from blood (not recorded which). The receptors shown here come from a woman aged 35 to 49 with acute COVID-19.

J is TRBJ2-1 and V is TRBV11-2; 10 positions match TRBD2. V was pared by 3 bases and J by 8 bases, with 7 bases of the junction left unmatched. The length of the CDR3 is 15 residues. Per the germline V gene, CDR1 is SGHAT and CDR2 is FQNNGV. In DNA form, the CDR3 reads TGTGCCAGCAGCTTCAGCGGGGGGGCCGTAGATGAGCAGTTCTTC. Translated: CASSFSGGAVDEQFF.

The sample holds a few counts of this clone. The rearrangement joins TRBV2 to TRBJ1-2, with 7 bases fitting TRBD1. From germline, CDR1 is SNHLY and CDR2 FYNNEI. The CDR3 length is 12 residues. With 9 bases clipped from V and 5 bases from J, the junction kept 6 bases outside the gene matches. The CDR3: CARRQGEYGYTF. The CDR3 bases are TGTGCCAGAAGACAGGGCGAGTATGGCTACACCTTC.

The rearrangement uses TRBV4-2 and TRBJ2-1, with 10 bases fitting TRBD2. With 4 bases clipped from V and 5 bases from J, the junction kept 5 bases outside the gene matches. The CDR3 consists of 15 residues. Germline V gene sequence: CDR1 LGHNA, CDR2 YNFKEQ. The CDR3 region has the DNA TGTGCCAGCAGCCCCCAGCGGGGGGGAAACAATGAGCAGTTCTTC. Its translation: CASSPQRGGNNEQFF.